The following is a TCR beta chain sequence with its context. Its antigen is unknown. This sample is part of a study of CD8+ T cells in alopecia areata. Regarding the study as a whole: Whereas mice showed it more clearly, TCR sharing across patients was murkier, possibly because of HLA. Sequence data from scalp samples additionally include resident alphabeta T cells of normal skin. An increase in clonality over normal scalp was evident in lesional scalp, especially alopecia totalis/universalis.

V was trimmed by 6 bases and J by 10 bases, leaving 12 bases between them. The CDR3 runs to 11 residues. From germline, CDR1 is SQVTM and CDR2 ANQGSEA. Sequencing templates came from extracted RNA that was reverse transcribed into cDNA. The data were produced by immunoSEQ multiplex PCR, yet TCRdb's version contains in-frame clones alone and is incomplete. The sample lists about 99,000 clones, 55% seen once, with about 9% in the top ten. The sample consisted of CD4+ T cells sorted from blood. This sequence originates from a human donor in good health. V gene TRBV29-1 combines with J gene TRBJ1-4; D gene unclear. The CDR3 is CSVSPGGKLFF. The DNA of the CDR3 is TGCAGCGTGAGCCCGGGAGGAAAACTGTTTTTT.